The present TCR beta chain was sequenced within a study of blood T cell repertoires in COVID-19. The overall study: Some COVID-19 samples were acute and others convalescent; all came from the United States, Italy and Spain. PBMCs, B-cell-depleted T cells, or T cells provided the cDNA or gDNA that made up the material.

As processed by the authors: Using reference gene primer amplification, nucleated cell counts were estimated. Libraries were prepared by immunoSEQ multiplex PCR; TCRdb keeps only in-frame clonotypes and omits some of them. The V and J calls and clone size were taken over from that table, and D and trimming were inferred from the DNA. The sample holds 400,000 or so clones; around 90% are singletons and the top ten take 0.7% to 0.85%. The V end lost 0 bases, the J end lost 7 bases, and 10 bases lay between the germline ends. In germline, CDR1 is MGHRA, CDR2 YSYEKL. The CDR3 is 15 amino acids. Sequences were obtained from peripheral blood. The sequence was obtained from a young man with COVID-19, enrolled during active disease. The chain links TRBV4-1 to TRBJ1-6; D remains unclear. The CDR3 here is CASSQEFRRNSPLHF. The CDR3, as DNA: TGCGCCAGCAGCCAAGAGTTTCGTCGGAATTCACCCCTCCACTTT.